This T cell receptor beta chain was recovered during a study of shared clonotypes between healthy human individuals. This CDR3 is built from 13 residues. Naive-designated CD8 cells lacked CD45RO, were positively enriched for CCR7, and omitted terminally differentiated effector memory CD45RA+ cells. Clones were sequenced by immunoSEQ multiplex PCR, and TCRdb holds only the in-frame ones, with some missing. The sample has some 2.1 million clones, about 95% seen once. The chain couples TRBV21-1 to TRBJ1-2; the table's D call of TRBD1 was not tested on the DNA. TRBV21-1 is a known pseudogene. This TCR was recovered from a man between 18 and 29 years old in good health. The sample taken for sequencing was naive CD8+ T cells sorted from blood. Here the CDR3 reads CASSRRTGDGYTF. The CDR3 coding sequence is TGTGCCAGCAGCCGAAGGACAGGGGATGGCTACACCTTC.